This T cell receptor (beta chain) is drawn from a study of PD-1 blockade in mismatch repair-deficient tumors. Sequencing was performed with immunoSEQ multiplex PCR; in TCRdb, only in-frame clones are kept and a portion is missing. The table shows under 50,000 clones, with over 75% occurring only once. The specimen was PBMCs, collected before pembrolizumab treatment. This TCR was sampled from an adult with mismatch repair-deficient cancer.

As DNA, the CDR3 is TGTGCCAGCAGTCATCCCGGGCTATCTCCTAGCACAGATACGCAGTATTTT. It yields the protein CASSHPGLSPSTDTQYF. This chain links TRBV11-2 with TRBJ2-3; D unclear. The CDR3 spans 17 residues. Germline V gene data show CDR1 as SGHAT and CDR2 as FQNNGV. V dropped 6 bases and J dropped 0 bases, with 19 bases sitting between them.